Below, one TCR beta chain is given with its context. The antigen is not known. This specimen belongs to a study of T cell responses to AZD1222 COVID-19 vaccine. Study findings and constraints: Spike-specific TCR breadth and depth were elevated following two AZD1222 doses. Repertoire sampling occurred only after the peak T cell response. White British ancestry dominated among donors, who included more females, and clonal diversity was possibly underestimated.

TCRdb keeps only in-frame clones here, not all; method: immunoSEQ multiplex PCR. The sample lists 150,000 to 200,000 clones, 80% to 95% occurring once. This sequence originates from an adult in good health. This sample comprised peripheral blood, obtained on day 0 of AZD1222 vaccination.

The DNA for the CDR3 is TGTGCCAGCAGCTTAGGACAGGTTGGGGCCGGGGAGCTGTTTTTT. Its protein is CASSLGQVGAGELFF. The chain is built from TRBV7-3 and TRBJ2-2; the match to TRBD1 covers 7 bases. From germline, CDR1 is SGHTA and CDR2 FQGTGA. The CDR3 is 15 amino acids. The J segment lost 6 bases and the V segment lost 2 bases, leaving 6 bases of the junction unmatched.